These 4 T cell receptor beta chains originate from one sample sequenced in a study of long-term antiretroviral therapy in people with HIV. The run of the v3.0 immunoSEQ assay was at survey level. Profiling relied on immunoSEQ multiplex PCR, and the TCRdb table lists in-frame clones only, not all of them. The table lists 6,400 or so clones, 73% of them singletons. The specimen was unsorted PBMCs, collected 0.2 years after starting antiretroviral therapy. The receptor set was obtained from a man aged 40-55 years with HIV.

This chain uses TRBV6-6 with TRBJ1-5; unclear D gene. Germline CDR1 and CDR2: MNHNY and SVGAGI (reference sequence). The CDR3 covers 14 residues. Trimming stripped 2 bases from V and 4 bases from J, with 9 bases between. CDR3 amino acids: CASSYGQNNQPQHF. Written as DNA, the CDR3 is TGTGCCAGCAGTTACGGTCAGAATAATCAGCCCCAGCATTTT.

The gene calls are TRBV6-5 and TRBJ2-7; D gene unclear. V was clipped by 5 bases and J by 5 bases, with 7 bases between them. Germline values: CDR1 MNHEY, CDR2 SVGAGI. The CDR3 runs to 11 residues. Written as DNA, the CDR3 is TGTGCCAGCAGTACATTTCACGAGCAGTACTTC. The encoded protein is CASSTFHEQYF.

This chain uses TRBV5-1 with TRBJ2-7; D perhaps matches TRBD2 (7 bases). The CDR3 extends over 16 amino acids. The germline CDR1 and CDR2 sequences are SGHRS and YFSETQ. V lost 4 bases, J lost 2 bases, and 19 bases lay in between. CDR3 amino acids: CASSPKTGGLAYEQYF. CDR3 sequence (DNA): TGCGCCAGCAGCCCAAAGACAGGCGGACTAGCCTACGAGCAGTACTTC.

V and J are TRBV2 and TRBJ1-2; D may be TRBD1 (6 bases). Trimming left V 6 bases short and J 3 bases short, with 17 bases between. Germline loops: CDR1 SNHLY, CDR2 FYNNEI. This CDR3 is 15 amino acids long. The DNA for the CDR3 is TGTGCCAGCAGCTGGCCTGAGGAGGGGGACTATGGCTACACCTTC. It is translated as CASSWPEEGDYGYTF. Using reference TRBV2 and TRBJ1-2 for the parts outside the CDR3, the full variable domain is EPEVTQTPSHQVTQMGQEVILRCVPISNHLYFYWYRQILGQKVEFLVSFYNNEISEKSEIFDDQFSVERPDGSNFTLKIRSTKLEDSAMYFCASSWPEEGDYGYTFGSGTRLTVV.